This T cell receptor (beta chain) was retrieved from a study of identical twins. TCRdb re-analysed the 5' RACE reads in MiXCR, keeping a single row per CDR3 protein. The sample has 500,000 to 650,000 distinct CDR3 sequences, 20% to 25% seen once. There are 14 residues in the CDR3. Germline V gene sequence: CDR1 SQVTM, CDR2 ANQGSEA. V lost 5 bases to trimming and J lost 4 bases; unmatched junction nucleotides: 3. These data are also associated with another study on yellow fever vaccine responses in identical twins.

The clonotype was recovered from a woman younger than 30 in good health. What was sequenced was CD4+ T cells sorted from blood. The chain couples TRBV29-1 to TRBJ2-1; 12 nucleotides align to TRBD2. CDR3 nucleotide sequence: TGCAGCGTTCGGACTAGCGGGGAGTACAATGAGCAGTTCTTC. Its translation: CSVRTSGEYNEQFF.